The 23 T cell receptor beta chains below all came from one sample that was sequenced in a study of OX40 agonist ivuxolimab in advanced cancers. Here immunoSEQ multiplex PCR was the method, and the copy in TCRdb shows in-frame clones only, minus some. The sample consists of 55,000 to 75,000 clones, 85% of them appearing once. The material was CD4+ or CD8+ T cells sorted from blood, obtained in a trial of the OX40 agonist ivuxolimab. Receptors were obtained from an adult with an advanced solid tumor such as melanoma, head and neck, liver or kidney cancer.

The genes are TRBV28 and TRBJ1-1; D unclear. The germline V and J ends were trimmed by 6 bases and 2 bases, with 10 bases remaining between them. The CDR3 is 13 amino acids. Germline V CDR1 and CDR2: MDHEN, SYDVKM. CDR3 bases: TGTGCCAGCAGCCAGGTACCAAACACTGAAGCTTTCTTT. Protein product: CASSQVPNTEAFF.

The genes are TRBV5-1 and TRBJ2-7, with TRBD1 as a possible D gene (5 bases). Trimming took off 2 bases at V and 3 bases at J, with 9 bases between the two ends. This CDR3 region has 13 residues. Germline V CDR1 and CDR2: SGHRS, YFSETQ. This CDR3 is CASSLETVYEQYF. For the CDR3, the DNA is TGCGCCAGCAGCTTAGAGACAGTCTACGAGCAGTACTTC.

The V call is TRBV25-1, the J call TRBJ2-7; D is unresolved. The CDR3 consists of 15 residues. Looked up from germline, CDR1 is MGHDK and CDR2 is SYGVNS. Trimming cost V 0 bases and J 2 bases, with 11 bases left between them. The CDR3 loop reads CASSEYGRQAYEQYF. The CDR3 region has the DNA TGTGCCAGCAGTGAATACGGCAGGCAAGCCTACGAGCAGTACTTC.

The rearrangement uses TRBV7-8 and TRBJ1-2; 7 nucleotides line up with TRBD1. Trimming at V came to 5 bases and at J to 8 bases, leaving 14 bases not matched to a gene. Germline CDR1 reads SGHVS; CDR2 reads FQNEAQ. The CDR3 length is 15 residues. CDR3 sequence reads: CASSPAGQRMLGYTF. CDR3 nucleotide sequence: TGTGCCAGCAGCCCGGCGGGACAGAGGATGTTGGGCTACACCTTC.

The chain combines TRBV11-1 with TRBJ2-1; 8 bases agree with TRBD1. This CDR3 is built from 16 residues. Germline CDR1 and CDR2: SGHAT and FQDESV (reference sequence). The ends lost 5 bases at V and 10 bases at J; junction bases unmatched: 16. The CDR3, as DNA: TGTGCCAGCAGCATATTGACAGGGGTTGGGTCCAAAGAGCAGTTCTTC. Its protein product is CASSILTGVGSKEQFF.

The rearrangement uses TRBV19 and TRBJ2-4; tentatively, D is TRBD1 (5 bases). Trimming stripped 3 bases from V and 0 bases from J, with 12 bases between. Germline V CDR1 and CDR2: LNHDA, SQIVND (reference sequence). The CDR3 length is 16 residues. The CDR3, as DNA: TGTGCCAGTAGTATGCCGACAGCTCTAGCCAAAAACATTCAGTACTTC. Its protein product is CASSMPTALAKNIQYF.

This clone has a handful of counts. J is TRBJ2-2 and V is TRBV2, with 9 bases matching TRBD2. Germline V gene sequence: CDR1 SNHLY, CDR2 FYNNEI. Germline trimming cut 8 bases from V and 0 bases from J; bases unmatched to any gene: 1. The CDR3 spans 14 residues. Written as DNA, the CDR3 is TGTGCCAGCGGACTAGCGCCGAACACCGGGGAGCTGTTTTTT. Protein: CASGLAPNTGELFF. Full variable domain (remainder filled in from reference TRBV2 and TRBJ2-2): EPEVTQTPSHQVTQMGQEVILRCVPISNHLYFYWYRQILGQKVEFLVSFYNNEISEKSEIFDDQFSVERPDGSNFTLKIRSTKLEDSAMYFCASGLAPNTGELFFGEGSRLTVL.

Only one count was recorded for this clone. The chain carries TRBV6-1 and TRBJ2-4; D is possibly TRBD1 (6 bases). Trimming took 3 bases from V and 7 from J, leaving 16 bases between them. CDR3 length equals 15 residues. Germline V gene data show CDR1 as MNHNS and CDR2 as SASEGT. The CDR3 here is CASSELPGQRNIQYF. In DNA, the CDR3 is TGTGCCAGCAGTGAGTTGCCGGGACAAAGGAACATTCAGTACTTC.

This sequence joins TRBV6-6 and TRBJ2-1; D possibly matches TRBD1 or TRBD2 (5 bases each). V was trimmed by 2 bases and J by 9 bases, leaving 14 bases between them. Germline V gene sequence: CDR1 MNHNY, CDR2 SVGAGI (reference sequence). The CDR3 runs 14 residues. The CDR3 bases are TGTGCCAGCAGTTACACCTGGGACCTGGGTGAGCAGTTCTTC. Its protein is CASSYTWDLGEQFF.

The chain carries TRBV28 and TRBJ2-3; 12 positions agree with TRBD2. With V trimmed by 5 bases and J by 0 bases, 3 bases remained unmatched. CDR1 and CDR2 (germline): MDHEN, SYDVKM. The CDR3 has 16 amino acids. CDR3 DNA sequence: TGTGCCAGCAGTCTCGGGACTAGCGGGAGCACAGATACGCAGTATTTT. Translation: CASSLGTSGSTDTQYF.

The CDR3 reads CASSLGWQSYYGYTF. CDR3 DNA sequence: TGTGCCAGCAGCTTAGGTTGGCAGAGCTACTATGGCTACACCTTC. The V and J genes are TRBV7-2 and TRBJ1-2; D uncertain. The CDR3 has 15 amino acids. In germline, CDR1 is SGHTA, CDR2 FQGNSA. Trimming took 1 base from V and 3 from J, leaving 12 bases between them.

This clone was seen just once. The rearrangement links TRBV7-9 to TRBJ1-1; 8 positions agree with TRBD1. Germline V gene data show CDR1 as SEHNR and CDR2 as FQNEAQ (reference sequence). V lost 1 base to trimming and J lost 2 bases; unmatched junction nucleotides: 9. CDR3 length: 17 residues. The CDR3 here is CASSLGGRQGLNTEAFF. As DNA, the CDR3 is TGTGCCAGCAGCTTAGGGGGCCGACAGGGGCTAAACACTGAAGCTTTCTTT.

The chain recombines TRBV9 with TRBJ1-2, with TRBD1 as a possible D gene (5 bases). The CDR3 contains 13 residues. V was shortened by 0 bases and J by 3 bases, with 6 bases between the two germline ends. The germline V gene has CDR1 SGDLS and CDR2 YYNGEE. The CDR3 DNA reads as TGTGCCAGCAGCGTAGGGGGGGACTATGGCTACACCTTC. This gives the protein CASSVGGDYGYTF.

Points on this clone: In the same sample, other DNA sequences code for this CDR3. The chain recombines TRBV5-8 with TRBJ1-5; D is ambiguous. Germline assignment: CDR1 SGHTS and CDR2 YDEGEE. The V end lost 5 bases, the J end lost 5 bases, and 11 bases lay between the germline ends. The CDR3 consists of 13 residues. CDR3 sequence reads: CASRRDAYQPQHF. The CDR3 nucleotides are TGTGCCAGCAGACGTGATGCCTATCAGCCCCAGCATTTT.

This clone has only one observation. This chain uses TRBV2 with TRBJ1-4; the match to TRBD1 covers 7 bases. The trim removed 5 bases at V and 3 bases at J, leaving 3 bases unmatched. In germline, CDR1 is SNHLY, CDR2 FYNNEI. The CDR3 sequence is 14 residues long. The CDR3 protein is CASSTGVANEKLFF. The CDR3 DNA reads TGTGCCAGCAGTACAGGGGTAGCTAATGAAAAACTGTTTTTT.

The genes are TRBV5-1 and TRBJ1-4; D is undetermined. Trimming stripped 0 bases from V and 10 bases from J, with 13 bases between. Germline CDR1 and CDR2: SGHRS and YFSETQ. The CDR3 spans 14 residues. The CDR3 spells CASSLDTSGGKLFF. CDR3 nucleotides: TGCGCCAGCAGCTTGGACACGTCCGGCGGAAAACTGTTTTTT.

Here the CDR3 reads CASSLGQGAAEAFF. In DNA form, the CDR3 reads TGTGCCAGCAGCCTGGGACAGGGGGCGGCTGAAGCTTTCTTT. The rearrangement joins TRBV5-4 to TRBJ1-1, with 12 bases lining up with TRBD1. Germline trimming cut 4 bases from V and 6 bases from J; bases unmatched to any gene: 4. CDR1 is SGHNT and CDR2 is YYREEE in the germline V gene (reference sequence). The CDR3 is made up of 14 amino acids. Complete variable domain (other parts from reference TRBV5-4 and TRBJ1-1): ETGVTQSPTHLIKTRGQQVTLRCSSQSGHNTVSWYQQALGQGPQFIFQYYREEENGRGNFPPRFSGLQFPNYSSELNVNALELDDSALYLCASSLGQGAAEAFFGQGTRLTVV.

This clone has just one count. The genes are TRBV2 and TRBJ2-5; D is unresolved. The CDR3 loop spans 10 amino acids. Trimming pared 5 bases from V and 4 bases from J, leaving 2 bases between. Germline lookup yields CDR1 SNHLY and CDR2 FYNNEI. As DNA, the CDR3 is TGTGCCAGCAGTAGAGAGACCCAGTACTTC. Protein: CASSRETQYF. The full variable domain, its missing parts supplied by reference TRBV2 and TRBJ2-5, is EPEVTQTPSHQVTQMGQEVILRCVPISNHLYFYWYRQILGQKVEFLVSFYNNEISEKSEIFDDQFSVERPDGSNFTLKIRSTKLEDSAMYFCASSRETQYFGPGTRLLVL.

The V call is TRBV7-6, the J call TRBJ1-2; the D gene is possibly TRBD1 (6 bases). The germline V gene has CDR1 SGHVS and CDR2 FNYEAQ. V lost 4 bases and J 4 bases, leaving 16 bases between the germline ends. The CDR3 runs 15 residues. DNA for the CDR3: TGTGCCAGCAGCTACTTAGGGGACACTGGCTATGGCTACACCTTC. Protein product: CASSYLGDTGYGYTF.

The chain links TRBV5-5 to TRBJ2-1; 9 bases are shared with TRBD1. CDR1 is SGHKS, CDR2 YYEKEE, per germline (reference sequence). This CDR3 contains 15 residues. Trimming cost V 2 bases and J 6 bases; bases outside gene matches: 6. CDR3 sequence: CASSFDWDRVNEQFF. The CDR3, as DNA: TGTGCCAGCAGCTTTGATTGGGACAGGGTCAATGAGCAGTTCTTC.

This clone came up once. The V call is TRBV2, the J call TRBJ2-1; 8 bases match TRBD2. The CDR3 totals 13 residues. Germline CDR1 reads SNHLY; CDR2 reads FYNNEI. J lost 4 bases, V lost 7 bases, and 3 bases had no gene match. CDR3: CASNPGGYNEQFF. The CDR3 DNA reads TGTGCCAGCAACCCGGGAGGGTACAATGAGCAGTTCTTC.

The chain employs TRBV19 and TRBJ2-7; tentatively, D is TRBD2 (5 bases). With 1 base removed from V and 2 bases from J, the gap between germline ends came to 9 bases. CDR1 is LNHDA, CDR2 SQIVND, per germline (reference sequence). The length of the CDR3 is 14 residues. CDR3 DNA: TGTGCCAGTAGTATAGGCCCGCGGGCCTACGAGCAGTACTTC. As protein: CASSIGPRAYEQYF.

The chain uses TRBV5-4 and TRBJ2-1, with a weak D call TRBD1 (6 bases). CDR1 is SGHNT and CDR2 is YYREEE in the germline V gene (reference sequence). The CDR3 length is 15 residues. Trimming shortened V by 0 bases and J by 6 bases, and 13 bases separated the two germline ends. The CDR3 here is CASSLVPGVLNEQFF. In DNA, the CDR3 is TGTGCCAGCAGCTTGGTTCCAGGGGTACTCAATGAGCAGTTCTTC.